A selection of T cell receptor beta chains follows, all from one sample in a study of cytomegalovirus exposure and HLA in healthy donors. The data were produced by immunoSEQ multiplex PCR, yet TCRdb's version contains in-frame clones alone and is incomplete. The profile shows 60,000 to 75,000 clones, 95% of them singletons. Sequenced material: PBMCs. The receptors here all came from a woman between 18 and 30 years old in good health and CMV-seropositive. Each CDR3 is given with its conserved first and last residue. Each record gives: clone size, D gene, V gene, J gene, CDR3 protein, CDR3 DNA. The D gene is left open where the match is weak. Where a row states a size, it is once, few, many or the class of an expanded clone; other rows omit it.

clone_size: .; d_call: TRBD2; v_call: TRBV9; j_call: TRBJ2-1; cdr3_aa: CASSEPSGRVYEQFF; cdr3_nt: TGTGCCAGCAGCGAACCTAGCGGGAGAGTCTATGAGCAGTTCTTC
clone_size: once; d_call: TRBD1; v_call: TRBV18; j_call: TRBJ1-2; cdr3_aa: CASSPELQGGYGYTF; cdr3_nt: TGTGCCAGCTCACCCGAGTTGCAGGGGGGCTATGGCTACACCTTC
clone_size: .; d_call: .; v_call: TRBV6-5; j_call: TRBJ2-7; cdr3_aa: CACTRLQGPYEQYF; cdr3_nt: TGTGCCTGCACCCGGTTACAGGGACCCTACGAGCAGTACTTC
clone_size: .; d_call: .; v_call: TRBV13; j_call: TRBJ2-7; cdr3_aa: CASSRSGSYEQYF; cdr3_nt: TGTGCCAGCAGCCGGTCAGGTTCCTACGAGCAGTACTTC
clone_size: .; d_call: .; v_call: TRBV7-2; j_call: TRBJ2-3; cdr3_aa: CASSLDGDSGRDTQYF; cdr3_nt: TGTGCCAGCAGCTTAGATGGCGATAGCGGAAGAGATACGCAGTATTTT
clone_size: .; d_call: .; v_call: TRBV30; j_call: TRBJ2-2; cdr3_aa: CAWSQGTGELFF; cdr3_nt: TGTGCCTGGAGTCAGGGCACCGGGGAGCTGTTTTTT
clone_size: .; d_call: .; v_call: TRBV28; j_call: TRBJ1-2; cdr3_aa: CASGIYPETGHYGYTF; cdr3_nt: TGTGCCAGCGGAATTTATCCCGAAACAGGGCACTATGGCTACACCTTC
clone_size: .; d_call: TRBD1; v_call: TRBV15; j_call: TRBJ1-1; cdr3_aa: CATSRDGQGEAFF; cdr3_nt: TGTGCCACCAGCAGAGACGGACAGGGGGAAGCTTTCTTT
clone_size: .; d_call: TRBD1; v_call: TRBV28; j_call: TRBJ1-4; cdr3_aa: CASSLGDRVREKLFF; cdr3_nt: TGTGCCAGCAGTTTAGGGGACAGGGTACGTGAAAAACTGTTTTTT
clone_size: .; d_call: .; v_call: TRBV28; j_call: TRBJ1-6; cdr3_aa: CASSLVAVSTPLHF; cdr3_nt: TGTGCCAGCAGTTTAGTGGCGGTTTCGACACCCCTCCACTTT
clone_size: .; d_call: TRBD1; v_call: TRBV23-1; j_call: TRBJ2-2; cdr3_aa: CASSHRGTENTGELFF; cdr3_nt: TGCGCCAGCAGTCACAGGGGGACAGAGAACACCGGGGAGCTGTTTTTT
clone_size: .; d_call: TRBD2; v_call: TRBV5-1; j_call: TRBJ2-7; cdr3_aa: CASSLGAGAYEQYF; cdr3_nt: TGCGCCAGCAGCTTGGGAGCGGGAGCCTACGAGCAGTACTTC
clone_size: .; d_call: TRBD1; v_call: TRBV5-1; j_call: TRBJ1-1; cdr3_aa: CASSPLGQGKLNTEAFF; cdr3_nt: TGCGCCAGCAGCCCACTCGGACAGGGCAAGTTGAACACTGAAGCTTTCTTT
clone_size: .; d_call: TRBD2; v_call: TRBV28; j_call: TRBJ2-1; cdr3_aa: CASSPGLASQPSSYNEQFF; cdr3_nt: TGTGCCAGCAGTCCGGGACTAGCCTCCCAGCCGAGCTCCTACAATGAGCAGTTCTTC
clone_size: .; d_call: TRBD1; v_call: TRBV6-5; j_call: TRBJ1-1; cdr3_aa: CASSSRGTGVNTEAFF; cdr3_nt: TGTGCCAGCAGTTCCCGAGGGACAGGGGTGAACACTGAAGCTTTCTTT
clone_size: .; d_call: .; v_call: TRBV6-1; j_call: TRBJ1-4; cdr3_aa: CASTGPSNEKLFF; cdr3_nt: TGTGCCAGCACTGGGCCCTCTAATGAAAAACTGTTTTTT
clone_size: once; d_call: .; v_call: TRBV23-1; j_call: TRBJ1-2; cdr3_aa: CASSQCTESYGYTF; cdr3_nt: TGCGCCAGCAGTCAATGTACAGAGTCCTATGGCTACACCTTC
clone_size: .; d_call: TRBD1; v_call: TRBV6-1; j_call: TRBJ1-4; cdr3_aa: CASSEIIQGVLFF; cdr3_nt: TGTGCCAGCAGTGAAATCATTCAGGGGGTATTGTTTTTT
clone_size: .; d_call: .; v_call: TRBV7-3; j_call: TRBJ1-1; cdr3_aa: CASSQEGRNAEAFF; cdr3_nt: TGTGCCAGCAGTCAGGAGGGGAGGAACGCTGAAGCTTTCTTT
clone_size: .; d_call: .; v_call: TRBV7-2; j_call: TRBJ2-2; cdr3_aa: CASSLSTGELFF; cdr3_nt: TGTGCCAGCAGCTTATCGACCGGGGAGCTGTTTTTT
clone_size: .; d_call: TRBD2; v_call: TRBV11-2; j_call: TRBJ2-3; cdr3_aa: CASSTGGTSGSHTDTQYF; cdr3_nt: TGTGCCAGCAGCACAGGAGGGACTAGCGGGAGTCATACAGATACGCAGTATTTT
clone_size: .; d_call: .; v_call: TRBV2; j_call: TRBJ2-4; cdr3_aa: CASSEDGRVGQNIQYF; cdr3_nt: TGTGCCAGCAGTGAAGACGGCAGGGTGGGGCAAAACATTCAGTACTTC
clone_size: .; d_call: TRBD2; v_call: TRBV2; j_call: TRBJ2-5; cdr3_aa: CASSRVGGNQETQYF; cdr3_nt: TGTGCCAGCAGCCGGGTGGGGGGGAACCAAGAGACCCAGTACTTC
clone_size: .; d_call: TRBD1; v_call: TRBV6-5; j_call: TRBJ1-1; cdr3_aa: CASSSGQTNTEAFF; cdr3_nt: TGTGCCAGCAGTTCGGGACAGACGAACACTGAAGCTTTCTTT
clone_size: .; d_call: .; v_call: TRBV5-1; j_call: TRBJ1-2; cdr3_aa: CASSSGQRNYGYTF; cdr3_nt: TGCGCCAGCAGTTCTGGACAGAGGAACTATGGCTACACCTTC
clone_size: .; d_call: .; v_call: TRBV5-1; j_call: TRBJ1-2; cdr3_aa: CASSLDGPNYGYTF; cdr3_nt: TGCGCCAGCAGCTTGGATGGCCCCAACTATGGCTACACCTTC
clone_size: .; d_call: .; v_call: TRBV18; j_call: TRBJ2-7; cdr3_aa: CASSPGVSYEQYF; cdr3_nt: TGTGCCAGCTCCCCAGGTGTGAGCTACGAGCAGTACTTC
clone_size: .; d_call: .; v_call: TRBV6-1; j_call: TRBJ1-1; cdr3_aa: CASSHTGQYLEAFF; cdr3_nt: TGTGCCAGCAGCCACACCGGACAGTACCTTGAAGCTTTCTTT
clone_size: .; d_call: TRBD1; v_call: TRBV28; j_call: TRBJ1-4; cdr3_aa: CASTRQGQRLFF; cdr3_nt: TGTGCCAGCACCAGACAGGGGCAAAGGCTGTTTTTT
clone_size: .; d_call: .; v_call: TRBV7-9; j_call: TRBJ1-2; cdr3_aa: CAATEHYGYTF; cdr3_nt: TGTGCGGCTACGGAGCACTATGGCTACACCTTC
clone_size: .; d_call: TRBD2; v_call: TRBV4-1; j_call: TRBJ2-1; cdr3_aa: CASSQEGLAGANEQFF; cdr3_nt: TGCGCCAGCAGCCAAGAGGGACTAGCGGGGGCAAATGAGCAGTTCTTC
clone_size: .; d_call: TRBD2; v_call: TRBV27; j_call: TRBJ2-3; cdr3_aa: CASGTRPDTQYF; cdr3_nt: TGTGCCAGCGGGACTAGGCCAGATACGCAGTATTTT
clone_size: once; d_call: TRBD1; v_call: TRBV4-1; j_call: TRBJ1-5; cdr3_aa: CASSPTGGNQPQHF; cdr3_nt: TGCGCCAGCAGCCCGACAGGGGGCAATCAGCCCCAGCATTTT
clone_size: once; d_call: .; v_call: TRBV25-1; j_call: TRBJ2-7; cdr3_aa: CASSDSQGNYEQYF; cdr3_nt: TGTGCCAGCAGTGATTCTCAGGGGAACTACGAGCAGTACTTC
clone_size: .; d_call: TRBD2; v_call: TRBV7-2; j_call: TRBJ2-7; cdr3_aa: CASSLRLAVAYEQYF; cdr3_nt: TGTGCCAGCAGCTTACGACTAGCGGTAGCCTACGAGCAGTACTTC
clone_size: .; d_call: .; v_call: TRBV10-2; j_call: TRBJ1-5; cdr3_aa: CASSEFRGWGQPQHF; cdr3_nt: TGCGCCAGCAGTGAGTTCAGGGGATGGGGACAGCCCCAGCATTTT
clone_size: .; d_call: .; v_call: TRBV5-4; j_call: TRBJ1-3; cdr3_aa: CASSLAGSSGNTIYF; cdr3_nt: TGTGCCAGCAGCTTGGCAGGTTCTTCTGGAAACACCATATATTTT